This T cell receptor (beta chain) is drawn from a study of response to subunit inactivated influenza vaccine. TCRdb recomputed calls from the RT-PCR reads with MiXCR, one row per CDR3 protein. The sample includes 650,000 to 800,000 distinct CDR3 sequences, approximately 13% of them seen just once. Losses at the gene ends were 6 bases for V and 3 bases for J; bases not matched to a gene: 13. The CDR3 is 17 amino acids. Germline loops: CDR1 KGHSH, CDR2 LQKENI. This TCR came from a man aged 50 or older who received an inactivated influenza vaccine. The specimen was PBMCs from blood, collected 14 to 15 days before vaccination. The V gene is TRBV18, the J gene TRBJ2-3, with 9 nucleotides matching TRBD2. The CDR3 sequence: CASSLLRVAGETDTQYF. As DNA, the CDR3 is TGTGCCAGCTCGCTCTTGAGGGTAGCGGGAGAAACAGATACGCAGTATTTT.